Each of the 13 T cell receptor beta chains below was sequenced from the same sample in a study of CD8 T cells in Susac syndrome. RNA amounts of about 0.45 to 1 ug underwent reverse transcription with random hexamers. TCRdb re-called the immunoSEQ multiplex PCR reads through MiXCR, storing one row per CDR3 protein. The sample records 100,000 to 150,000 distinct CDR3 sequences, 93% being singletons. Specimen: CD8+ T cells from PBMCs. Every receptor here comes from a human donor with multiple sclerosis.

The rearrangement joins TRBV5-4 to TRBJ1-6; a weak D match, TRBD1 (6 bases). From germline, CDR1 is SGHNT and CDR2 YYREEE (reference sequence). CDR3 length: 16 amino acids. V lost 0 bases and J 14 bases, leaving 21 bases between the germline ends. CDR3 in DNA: TGTGCCAGCAGCTTGGGCCCACAGGGAGCCCCCGGGGCCCTCCACTTT. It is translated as CASSLGPQGAPGALHF.

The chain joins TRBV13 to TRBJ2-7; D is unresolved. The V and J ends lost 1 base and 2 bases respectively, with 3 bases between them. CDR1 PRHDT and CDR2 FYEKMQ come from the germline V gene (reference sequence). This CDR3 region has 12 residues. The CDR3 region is CASSLDAYEQYF. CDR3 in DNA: TGTGCCAGCAGCTTAGACGCCTACGAGCAGTACTTC.

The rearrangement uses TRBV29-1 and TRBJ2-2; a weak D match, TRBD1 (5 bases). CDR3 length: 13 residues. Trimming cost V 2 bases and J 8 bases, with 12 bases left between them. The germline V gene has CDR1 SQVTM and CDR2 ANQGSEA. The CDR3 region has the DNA TGCAGCGTTGAATACAGGAACTTAGGGGAGCTGTTTTTT. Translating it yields CSVEYRNLGELFF.

Here the CDR3 reads CASSVESGLAGFYEQYV. CDR3 sequence (DNA): TGTGCCAGCAGCGTGGAGTCGGGACTAGCGGGTTTCTACGAGCAGTACGTC. The J gene is TRBJ2-7, the V gene TRBV11-2, with TRBD2 matching over 12 bases. Per the germline V gene, CDR1 is SGHAT and CDR2 is FQNNGV. Trimming removed 5 bases from V and 3 bases from J; junction bases left unmatched: 11. The CDR3 sequence is 17 residues long.

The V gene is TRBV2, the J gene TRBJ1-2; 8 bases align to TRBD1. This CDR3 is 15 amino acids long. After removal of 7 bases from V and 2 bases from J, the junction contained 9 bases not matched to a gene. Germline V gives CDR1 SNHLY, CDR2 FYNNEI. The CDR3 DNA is TGTGCCAGCACCTCCCGGGACAGGCCCAACTATGGCTACACCTTC. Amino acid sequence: CASTSRDRPNYGYTF. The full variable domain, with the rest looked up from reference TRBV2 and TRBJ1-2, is EPEVTQTPSHQVTQMGQEVILRCVPISNHLYFYWYRQILGQKVEFLVSFYNNEISEKSEIFDDQFSVERPDGSNFTLKIRSTKLEDSAMYFCASTSRDRPNYGYTFGSGTRLTVV.

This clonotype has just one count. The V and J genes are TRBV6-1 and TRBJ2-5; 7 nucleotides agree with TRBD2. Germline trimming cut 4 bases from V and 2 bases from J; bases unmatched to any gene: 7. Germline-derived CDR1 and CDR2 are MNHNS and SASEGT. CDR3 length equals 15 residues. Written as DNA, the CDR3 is TGTGCCAGCAGTGCCCCGCGAGCGGGGCAAGAGACCCAGTACTTC. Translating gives CASSAPRAGQETQYF.

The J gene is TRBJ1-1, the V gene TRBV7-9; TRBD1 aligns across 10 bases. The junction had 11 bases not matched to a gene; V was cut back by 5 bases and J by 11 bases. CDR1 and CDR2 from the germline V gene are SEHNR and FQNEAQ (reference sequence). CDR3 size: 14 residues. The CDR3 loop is CASSLSGTGVPAFF. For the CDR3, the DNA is TGTGCCAGCAGCCTGTCGGGGACAGGGGTTCCGGCTTTCTTT. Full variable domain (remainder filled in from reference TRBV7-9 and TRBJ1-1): DTGVSQNPRHKITKRGQNVTFRCDPISEHNRLYWYRQTLGQGPEFLTYFQNEAQLEKSRLLSDRFSAERPKGSFSTLEIQRTEQGDSAMYLCASSLSGTGVPAFFGQGTRLTVV.

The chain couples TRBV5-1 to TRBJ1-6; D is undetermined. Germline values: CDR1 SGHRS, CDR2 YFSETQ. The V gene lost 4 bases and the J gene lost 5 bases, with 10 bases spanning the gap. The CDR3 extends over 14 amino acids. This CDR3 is CASSPSLDNSPLHF. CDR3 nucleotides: TGCGCCAGCAGCCCATCCCTGGATAATTCACCCCTCCACTTT.

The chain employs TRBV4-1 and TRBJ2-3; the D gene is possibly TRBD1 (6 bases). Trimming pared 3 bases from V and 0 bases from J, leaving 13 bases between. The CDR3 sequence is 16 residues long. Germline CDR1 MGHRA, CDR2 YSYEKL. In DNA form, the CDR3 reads TGCGCCAGCAGCCACCCTCGGACAGCTAGCACAGATACGCAGTATTTT. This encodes CASSHPRTASTDTQYF.

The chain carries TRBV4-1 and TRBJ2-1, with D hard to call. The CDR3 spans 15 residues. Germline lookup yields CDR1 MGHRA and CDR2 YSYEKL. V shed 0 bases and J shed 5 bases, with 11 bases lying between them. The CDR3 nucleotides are TGCGCCAGCAGCCAAGATAACCGAGCCCACAATGAGCAGTTCTTC. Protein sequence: CASSQDNRAHNEQFF.

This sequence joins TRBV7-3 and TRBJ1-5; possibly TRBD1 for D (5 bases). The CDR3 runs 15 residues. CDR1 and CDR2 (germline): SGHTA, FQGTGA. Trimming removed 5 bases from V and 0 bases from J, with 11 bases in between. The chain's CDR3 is CASSPTGGSNQPQHF. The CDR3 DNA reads TGTGCCAGCAGCCCCACGGGGGGTAGCAATCAGCCCCAGCATTTT.

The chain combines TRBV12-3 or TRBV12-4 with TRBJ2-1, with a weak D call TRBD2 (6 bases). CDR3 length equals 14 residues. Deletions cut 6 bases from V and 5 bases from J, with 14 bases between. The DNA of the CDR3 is TGTGCCAGCAGCGCAAGGAGGGGTGACAATGAGCAGTTCTTC. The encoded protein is CASSARRGDNEQFF.

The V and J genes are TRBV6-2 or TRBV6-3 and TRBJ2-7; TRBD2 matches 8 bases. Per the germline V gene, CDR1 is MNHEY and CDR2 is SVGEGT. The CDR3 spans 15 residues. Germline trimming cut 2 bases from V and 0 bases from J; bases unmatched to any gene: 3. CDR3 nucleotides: TGTGCCAGCAGTTACCAGCGGGAGTCCTCCTACGAGCAGTACGTC. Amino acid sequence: CASSYQRESSYEQYV.